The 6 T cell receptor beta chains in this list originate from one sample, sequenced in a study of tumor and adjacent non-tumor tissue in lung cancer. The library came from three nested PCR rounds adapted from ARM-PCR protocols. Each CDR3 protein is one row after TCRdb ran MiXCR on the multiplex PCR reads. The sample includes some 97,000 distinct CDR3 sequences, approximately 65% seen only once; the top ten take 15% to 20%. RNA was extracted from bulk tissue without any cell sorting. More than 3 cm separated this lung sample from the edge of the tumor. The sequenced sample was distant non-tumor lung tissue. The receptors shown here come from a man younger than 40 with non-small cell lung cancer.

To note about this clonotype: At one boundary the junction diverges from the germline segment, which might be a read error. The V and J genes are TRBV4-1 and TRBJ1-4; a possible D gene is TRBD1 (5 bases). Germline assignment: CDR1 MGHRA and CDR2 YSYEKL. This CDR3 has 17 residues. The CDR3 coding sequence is TGCCCCAGCAGCCAAGATAATGGGGACCTATTTAATGAAAAACTGTTTTTT. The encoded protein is CPSSQDNGDLFNEKLFF.

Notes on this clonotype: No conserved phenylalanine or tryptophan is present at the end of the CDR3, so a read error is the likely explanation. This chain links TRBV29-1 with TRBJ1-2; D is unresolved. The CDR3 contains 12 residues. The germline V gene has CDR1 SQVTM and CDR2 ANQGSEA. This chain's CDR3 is CDAQLHNYGYTV. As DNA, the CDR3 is TGCGACGCCCAGCTCCATAACTATGGCTACACCGTC.

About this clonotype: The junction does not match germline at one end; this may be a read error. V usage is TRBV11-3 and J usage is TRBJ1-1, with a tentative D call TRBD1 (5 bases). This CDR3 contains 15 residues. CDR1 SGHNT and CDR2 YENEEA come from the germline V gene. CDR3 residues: CASSATGNSRTETFF. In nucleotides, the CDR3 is TGTGCCAGCAGCGCTACAGGAAACTCTCGCACTGAAACTTTCTTT.

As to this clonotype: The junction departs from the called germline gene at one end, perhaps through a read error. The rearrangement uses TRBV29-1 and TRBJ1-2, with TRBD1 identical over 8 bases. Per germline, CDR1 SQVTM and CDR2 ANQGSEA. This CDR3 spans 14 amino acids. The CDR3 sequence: CSLDAGTGNYGYTF. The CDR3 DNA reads TGCAGCCTTGATGCCGGGACAGGAAACTATGGCTACACCTTC.

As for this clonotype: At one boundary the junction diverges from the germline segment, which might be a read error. CDR3 sequence (DNA): TGTGTCAGCAGTCACTCATGGCAGGGACTCTACAATTCACCCCTCCATTTT. Translating gives CVSSHSWQGLYNSPLHF. The chain couples TRBV6-5 to TRBJ1-6, with D possibly matching TRBD1 (5 bases). Germline-derived CDR1 and CDR2 are MNHEY and SVGAGI. CDR3 length: 17 amino acids.

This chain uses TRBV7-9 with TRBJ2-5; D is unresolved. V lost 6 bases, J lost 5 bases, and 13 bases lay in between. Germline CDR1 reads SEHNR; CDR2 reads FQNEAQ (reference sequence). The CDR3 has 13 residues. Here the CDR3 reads CASRPGSRETQYF. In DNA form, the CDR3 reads TGTGCCAGCAGACCAGGTAGCCGGGAGACCCAGTACTTC.